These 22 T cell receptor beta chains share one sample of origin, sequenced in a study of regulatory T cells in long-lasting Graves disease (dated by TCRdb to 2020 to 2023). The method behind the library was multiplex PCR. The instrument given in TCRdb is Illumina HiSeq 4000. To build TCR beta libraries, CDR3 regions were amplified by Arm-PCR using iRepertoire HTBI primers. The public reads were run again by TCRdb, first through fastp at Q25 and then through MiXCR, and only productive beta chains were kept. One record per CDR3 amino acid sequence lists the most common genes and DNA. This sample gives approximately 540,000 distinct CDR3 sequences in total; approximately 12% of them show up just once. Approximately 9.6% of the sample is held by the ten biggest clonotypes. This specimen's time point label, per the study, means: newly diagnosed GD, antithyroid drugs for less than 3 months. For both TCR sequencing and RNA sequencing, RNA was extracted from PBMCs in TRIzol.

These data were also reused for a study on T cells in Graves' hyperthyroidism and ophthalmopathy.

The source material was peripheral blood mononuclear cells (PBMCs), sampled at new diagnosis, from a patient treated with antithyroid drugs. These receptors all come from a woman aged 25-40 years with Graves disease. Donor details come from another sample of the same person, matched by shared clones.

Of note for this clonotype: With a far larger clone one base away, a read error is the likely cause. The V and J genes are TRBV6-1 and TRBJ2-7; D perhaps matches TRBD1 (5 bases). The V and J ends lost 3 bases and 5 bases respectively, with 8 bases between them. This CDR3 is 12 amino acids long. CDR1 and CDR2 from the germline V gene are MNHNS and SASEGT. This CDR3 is CASSDRAHEQYF. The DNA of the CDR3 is TGTGCCAGCAGTGACAGGGCCCACGAGCAGTACTTC.

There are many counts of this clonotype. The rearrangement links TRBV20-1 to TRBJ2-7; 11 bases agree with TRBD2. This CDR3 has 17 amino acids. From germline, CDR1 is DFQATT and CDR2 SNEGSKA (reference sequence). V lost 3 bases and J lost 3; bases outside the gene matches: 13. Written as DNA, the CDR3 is TGCAGTGCTAGCACCGGGACTAGCGGAGGGGGTAACTACGAGCAGTACTTC. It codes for CSASTGTSGGGNYEQYF.

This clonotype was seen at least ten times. The CDR3 coding sequence is TGTGCCAGCAGTGAAGCTTGGCACAATGAGCAGTTCTTC. Its protein product is CASSEAWHNEQFF. The chain is built from TRBV2 and TRBJ2-1; no firm D call. CDR1 SNHLY and CDR2 FYNNEI come from the germline V gene. The V end was cut by 0 bases, the J end by 5 bases, with 5 bases between. The CDR3 loop spans 13 amino acids.

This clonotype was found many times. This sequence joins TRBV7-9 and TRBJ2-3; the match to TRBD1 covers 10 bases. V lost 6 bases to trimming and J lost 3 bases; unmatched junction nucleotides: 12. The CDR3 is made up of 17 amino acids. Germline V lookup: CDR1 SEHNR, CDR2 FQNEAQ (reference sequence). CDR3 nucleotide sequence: TGTGCCAGCAGGTCGGACAGGGGGACCTTAGTTACAGATACGCAGTATTTT. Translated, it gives CASRSDRGTLVTDTQYF.

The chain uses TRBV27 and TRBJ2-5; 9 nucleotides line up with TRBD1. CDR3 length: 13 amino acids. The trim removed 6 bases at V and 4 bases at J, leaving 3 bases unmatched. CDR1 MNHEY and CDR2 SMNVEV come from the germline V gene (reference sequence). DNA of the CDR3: TGTGCCAGCAGACAACAGGGGGCAGAGACCCAGTACTTC. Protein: CASRQQGAETQYF.

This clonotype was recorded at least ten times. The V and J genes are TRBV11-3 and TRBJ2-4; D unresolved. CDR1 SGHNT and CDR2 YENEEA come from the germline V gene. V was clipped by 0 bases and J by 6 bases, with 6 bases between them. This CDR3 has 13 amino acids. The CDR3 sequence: CASSLDRTNIQYF. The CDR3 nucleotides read TGTGCCAGCAGCTTAGACAGGACAAACATTCAGTACTTC. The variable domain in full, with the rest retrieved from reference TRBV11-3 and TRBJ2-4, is EAGVVQSPRYKIIEKKQPVAFWCNPISGHNTLYWYLQNLGQGPELLIRYENEEAVDDSQLPKDRFSAERLKGVDSTLKIQPAELGDSAVYLCASSLDRTNIQYFGAGTRLSVL.

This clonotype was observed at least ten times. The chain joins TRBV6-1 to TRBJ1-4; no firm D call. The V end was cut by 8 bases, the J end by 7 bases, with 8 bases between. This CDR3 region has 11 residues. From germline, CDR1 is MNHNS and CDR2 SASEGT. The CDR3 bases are TGTGCCAGCGGGCCCCGTGAAAAACTGTTTTTT. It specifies CASGPREKLFF.

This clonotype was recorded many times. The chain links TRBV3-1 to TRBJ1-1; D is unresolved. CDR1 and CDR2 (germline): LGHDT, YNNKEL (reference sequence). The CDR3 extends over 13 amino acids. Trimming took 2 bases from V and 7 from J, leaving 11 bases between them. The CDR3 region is CASSQFGGIEAFF. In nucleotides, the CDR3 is TGTGCCAGCAGCCAATTCGGAGGCATTGAAGCTTTCTTT.

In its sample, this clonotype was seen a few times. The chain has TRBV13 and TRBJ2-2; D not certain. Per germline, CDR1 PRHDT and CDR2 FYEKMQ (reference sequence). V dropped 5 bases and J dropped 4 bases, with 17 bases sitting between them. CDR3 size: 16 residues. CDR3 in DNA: TGTGCCAGCAGCATACTAAGACGGTCGGGCACCGGGGAGCTGTTTTTT. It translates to CASSILRRSGTGELFF.

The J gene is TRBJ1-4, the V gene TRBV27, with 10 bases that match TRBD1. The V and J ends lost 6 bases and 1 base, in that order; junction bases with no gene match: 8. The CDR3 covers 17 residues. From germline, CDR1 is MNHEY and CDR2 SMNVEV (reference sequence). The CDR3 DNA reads TGTGCCAGCAGACGAGCCGGGACAGGGGAAACTAATGAAAAACTGTTTTTT. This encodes CASRRAGTGETNEKLFF.

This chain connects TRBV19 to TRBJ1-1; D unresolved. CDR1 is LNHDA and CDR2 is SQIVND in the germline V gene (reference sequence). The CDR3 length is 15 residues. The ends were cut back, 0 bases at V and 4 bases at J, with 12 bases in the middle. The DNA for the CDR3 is TGTGCCAGTAGTATAGAGGCCTCCGGTGGCACTGAAGCTTTCTTT. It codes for CASSIEASGGTEAFF.

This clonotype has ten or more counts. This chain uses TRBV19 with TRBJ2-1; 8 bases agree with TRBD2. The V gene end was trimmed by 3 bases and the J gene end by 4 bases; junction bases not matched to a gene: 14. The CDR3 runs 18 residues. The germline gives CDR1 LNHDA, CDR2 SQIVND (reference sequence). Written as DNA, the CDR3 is TGTGCCAGTAGTATTGCCCCTCAAGCGGGGGCCCCTTACAATGAGCAGTTCTTC. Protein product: CASSIAPQAGAPYNEQFF.

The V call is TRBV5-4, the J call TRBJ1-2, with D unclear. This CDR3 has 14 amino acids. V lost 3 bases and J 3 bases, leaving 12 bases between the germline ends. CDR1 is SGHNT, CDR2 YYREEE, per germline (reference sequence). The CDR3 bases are TGTGCCAGCAGCTCCCACAGCACCGACTATGGCTACACCTTC. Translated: CASSSHSTDYGYTF.

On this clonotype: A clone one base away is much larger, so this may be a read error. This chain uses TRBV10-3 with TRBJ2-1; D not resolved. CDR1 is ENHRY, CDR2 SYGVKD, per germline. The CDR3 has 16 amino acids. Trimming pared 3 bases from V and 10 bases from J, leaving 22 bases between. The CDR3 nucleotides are TGTGCCATCAGTGAACTTAAGGCAGCGAGCTCCTACGAGCAGTTCTTC. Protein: CAISELKAASSYEQFF.

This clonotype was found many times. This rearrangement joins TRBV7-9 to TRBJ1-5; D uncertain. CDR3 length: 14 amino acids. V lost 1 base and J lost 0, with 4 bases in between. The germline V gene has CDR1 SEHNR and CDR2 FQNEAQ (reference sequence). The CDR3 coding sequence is TGTGCCAGCAGCTTAGGGAATAGCAATCAGCCCCAGCATTTT. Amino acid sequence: CASSLGNSNQPQHF. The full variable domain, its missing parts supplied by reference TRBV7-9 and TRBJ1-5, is DTGVSQNPRHKITKRGQNVTFRCDPISEHNRLYWYRQTLGQGPEFLTYFQNEAQLEKSRLLSDRFSAERPKGSFSTLEIQRTEQGDSAMYLCASSLGNSNQPQHFGDGTRLSIL.

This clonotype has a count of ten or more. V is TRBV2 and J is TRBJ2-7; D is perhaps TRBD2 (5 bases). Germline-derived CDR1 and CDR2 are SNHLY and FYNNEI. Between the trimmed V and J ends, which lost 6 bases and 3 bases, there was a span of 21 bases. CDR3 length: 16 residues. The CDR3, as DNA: TGTGCCAGCAGCCAGCCTACATTTGACGGGGACTACGAGCAGTACTTC. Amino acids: CASSQPTFDGDYEQYF.

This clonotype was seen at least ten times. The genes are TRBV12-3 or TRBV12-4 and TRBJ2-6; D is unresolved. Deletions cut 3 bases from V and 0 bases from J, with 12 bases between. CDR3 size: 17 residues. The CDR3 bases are TGTGCCAGCAGTTTTGGCCTACCGAGCTCTGGGGCCAACGTCCTGACTTTC. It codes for CASSFGLPSSGANVLTF.

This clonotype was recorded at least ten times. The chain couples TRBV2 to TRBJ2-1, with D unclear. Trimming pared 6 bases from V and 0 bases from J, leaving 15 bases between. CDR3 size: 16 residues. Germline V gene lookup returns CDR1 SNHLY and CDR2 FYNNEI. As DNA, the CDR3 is TGTGCCAGCAGCAAAGGCGTGGGTAGCTCCTACAATGAGCAGTTCTTC. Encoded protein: CASSKGVGSSYNEQFF.

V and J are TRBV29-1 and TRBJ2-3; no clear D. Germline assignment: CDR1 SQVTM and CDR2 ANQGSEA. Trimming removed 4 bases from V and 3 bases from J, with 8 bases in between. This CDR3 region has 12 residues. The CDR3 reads CSVAAQTDTQYF. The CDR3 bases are TGCAGCGTTGCTGCCCAAACAGATACGCAGTATTTT.

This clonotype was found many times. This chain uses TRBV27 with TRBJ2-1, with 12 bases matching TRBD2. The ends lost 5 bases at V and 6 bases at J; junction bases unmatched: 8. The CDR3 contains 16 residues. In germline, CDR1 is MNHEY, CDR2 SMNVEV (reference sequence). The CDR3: CASSPTGLAGFNEQFF. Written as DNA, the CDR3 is TGTGCCAGCAGTCCGACCGGACTAGCGGGATTCAATGAGCAGTTCTTC.

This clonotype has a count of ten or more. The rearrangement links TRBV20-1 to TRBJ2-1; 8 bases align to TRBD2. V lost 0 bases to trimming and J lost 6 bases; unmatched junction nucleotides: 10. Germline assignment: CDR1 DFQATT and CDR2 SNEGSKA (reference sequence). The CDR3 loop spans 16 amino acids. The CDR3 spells CSARDQGSGTINEQFF. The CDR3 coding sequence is TGCAGTGCTAGAGATCAGGGTAGCGGGACGATCAATGAGCAGTTCTTC.

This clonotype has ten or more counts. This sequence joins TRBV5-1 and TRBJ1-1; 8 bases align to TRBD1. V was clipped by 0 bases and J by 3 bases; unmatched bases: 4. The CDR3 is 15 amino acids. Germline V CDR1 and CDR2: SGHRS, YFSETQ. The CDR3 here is CASSLVYRGDTEAFF. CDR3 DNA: TGCGCCAGCAGCTTGGTGTACAGGGGGGACACTGAAGCTTTCTTT. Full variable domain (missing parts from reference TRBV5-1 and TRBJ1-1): KAGVTQTPRYLIKTRGQQVTLSCSPISGHRSVSWYQQTPGQGLQFLFEYFSETQRNKGNFPGRFSGRQFSNSRSEMNVSTLELGDSALYLCASSLVYRGDTEAFFGQGTRLTVV.